These 15 T cell receptor beta chains share one sample of origin, sequenced in a study of blood T cell repertoires in COVID-19. TCRdb's copy holds only in-frame clones and misses some; the assay was immunoSEQ multiplex PCR. This sample carries over 250,000 clones, 86% of them seen once, and the ten largest clones take approximately 2.5%. Sequenced sample: PBMCs or T cells enriched from blood (not recorded which). These receptors were obtained from a woman under 30 who had recovered from COVID-19.

The J gene is TRBJ1-3, the V gene TRBV30; D perhaps matches TRBD1 (5 bases). Germline V gives CDR1 GTSNPN, CDR2 SVGIG (reference sequence). V lost 3 bases to trimming and J lost 0 bases, with 15 bases between them. The CDR3 has 16 residues. The CDR3 here is CAWSSGGGYSGNTIYF. The CDR3 region has the DNA TGTGCCTGGAGCTCCGGGGGGGGATACTCTGGAAACACCATATATTTT.

This clone came up a few times. V and J are TRBV29-1 and TRBJ2-1, with 8 bases fitting TRBD2. Germline assignment: CDR1 SQVTM and CDR2 ANQGSEA. V was pared by 2 bases and J by 2 bases, with 2 bases of the junction left unmatched. The CDR3 spans 14 residues. CDR3 DNA sequence: TGCAGCGTTGAATTCGGGGGGGCCTACAATGAGCAGTTCTTC. It yields the protein CSVEFGGAYNEQFF.

This chain connects TRBV9 to TRBJ2-2; TRBD2 aligns across 10 bases. This CDR3 is 17 amino acids long. The germline CDR1 and CDR2 sequences are SGDLS and YYNGEE. With V trimmed by 0 bases and J by 5 bases, 7 bases remained unmatched. CDR3 region: CASSVGASGRLTGELFF. As DNA, the CDR3 is TGTGCCAGCAGCGTAGGGGCTAGCGGGAGATTGACCGGGGAGCTGTTTTTT.

CDR3 region: CASSRFSGTTDFDEQFF. As DNA, the CDR3 is TGCGCCAGCAGCCGTTTTTCCGGGACTACTGATTTCGATGAGCAGTTCTTC. This chain joins TRBV4-3 and TRBJ2-1; 7 bases map to TRBD2. CDR3 length equals 17 residues. CDR1 LGHNA and CDR2 YSLEER come from the germline V gene. Trimming removed 4 bases from V and 8 bases from J; junction bases left unmatched: 17.

The chain links TRBV25-1 to TRBJ2-2; a weak D match, TRBD1 (6 bases). Trimming removed 4 bases at V and 6 bases at J, with 9 bases between. The V gene's germline CDR1 is MGHDK and CDR2 SYGVNS. This CDR3 has 13 amino acids. CDR3 amino acids: CASSANRAGELFF. The CDR3 bases are TGTGCCAGCAGTGCAAACAGGGCCGGGGAGCTGTTTTTT.

This clone appeared a few times. The genes are TRBV5-1 and TRBJ1-5; possibly TRBD1 for D (6 bases). In germline, CDR1 is SGHRS, CDR2 YFSETQ. Trimming stripped 4 bases from V and 7 bases from J, with 15 bases between. The CDR3 loop spans 14 amino acids. The CDR3 loop reads CASSVQGLGQPQHF. For the CDR3, the DNA is TGCGCCAGCAGCGTCCAGGGGTTGGGACAGCCCCAGCATTTT.

The chain carries TRBV18 and TRBJ2-3; 8 bases are shared with TRBD2. After removal of 2 bases from V and 3 bases from J, the junction contained 16 bases not matched to a gene. Germline loops: CDR1 KGHSH, CDR2 LQKENI. The CDR3 sequence is 19 residues long. CDR3 residues: CASSPGLAGGLVGTDTQYF. The CDR3 DNA reads as TGTGCCAGCTCACCAGGGTTGGCGGGGGGTCTCGTTGGAACAGATACGCAGTATTTT.

J is TRBJ1-4 and V is TRBV5-1; 10 bases agree with TRBD1. The germline V gene has CDR1 SGHRS and CDR2 YFSETQ. V lost 2 bases and J lost 2; bases outside the gene matches: 9. The CDR3 length is 18 residues. The CDR3 reads CASSFRGTGAFTNEKLFF. CDR3 nucleotide sequence: TGCGCCAGCAGCTTCCGTGGGACAGGGGCTTTCACTAATGAAAAACTGTTTTTT.

The chain employs TRBV7-9 and TRBJ2-7; a weak D match, TRBD2 (7 bases). Germline assignment: CDR1 SEHNR and CDR2 FQNEAQ (reference sequence). This CDR3 region has 16 residues. V lost 4 bases to trimming and J lost 3 bases, with 19 bases between them. CDR3 amino acids: CASSSPRGAQDYEQYF. CDR3 in DNA: TGTGCCAGCAGCTCCCCACGGGGGGCTCAGGACTACGAGCAGTACTTC.

This rearrangement joins TRBV5-1 to TRBJ2-7; tentative D call: TRBD1 (6 bases). The CDR3 has 15 amino acids. Trimming left V 1 base short and J 2 bases short, with 13 bases between. The germline gives CDR1 SGHRS, CDR2 YFSETQ. CDR3 coding DNA: TGCGCCAGCAGCTTGACAGTCTCAGGGGCCTACGAGCAGTACTTC. Translating it yields CASSLTVSGAYEQYF.

The chain carries TRBV11-3 and TRBJ1-1; a possible D gene is TRBD1 (5 bases). Germline values: CDR1 SGHNT, CDR2 YENEEA. V gave up 4 bases and J gave up 7 bases, with 22 bases separating them. The CDR3 has 16 amino acids. As DNA, the CDR3 is TGTGCCAGCAGCTACCCCGGGCAGGGCAGATACTTTGAAGCTTTCTTT. It translates to CASSYPGQGRYFEAFF.

This clone was seen a few times. The V and J genes are TRBV24-1 and TRBJ1-2; a possible D gene is TRBD1 (5 bases). The germline V gene has CDR1 KGHDR and CDR2 SFDVKD. V was cut by 8 bases and J by 4 bases, with 13 bases left in between. The length of the CDR3 is 13 residues. CDR3 protein: CATTAGPGYGYTF. The CDR3 DNA follows: TGTGCCACCACGGCGGGGCCTGGCTATGGCTACACCTTC.

The chain links TRBV3-1 (or the pseudogene TRBV3-2) to TRBJ1-1; 8 nucleotides agree with TRBD1. This CDR3 is 17 amino acids long. The germline V gene encodes CDR1 LGHDT and CDR2 YNNKEL (reference sequence). V was pared by 2 bases and J by 1 base, with 9 bases of the junction left unmatched. The CDR3 spells CASSQKRTGNGNTEAFF. DNA for the CDR3: TGTGCCAGCAGCCAAAAGCGGACAGGGAACGGGAACACTGAAGCTTTCTTT.

Only a few counts were recorded for this clone. The rearrangement joins TRBV7-3 to TRBJ2-2; TRBD1 matches at 8 bases. The CDR3 has 15 residues. In germline, CDR1 is SGHTA, CDR2 FQGTGA. J lost 6 bases, V lost 5 bases, and 8 bases had no gene match. The chain's CDR3 is CASSVVGTGAGELFF. The CDR3 DNA reads as TGTGCCAGCAGCGTCGTCGGGACAGGCGCCGGGGAGCTGTTTTTT. Drawing the rest from reference TRBV7-3 and TRBJ2-2, the complete variable domain is GAGVSQTPSNKVTEKGKYVELRCDPISGHTALYWYRQSLGQGPEFLIYFQGTGAADDSGLPNDRFFAVRPEGSVSTLKIQRTERGDSAVYLCASSVVGTGAGELFFGEGSRLTVL.

The CDR3 region is CASSLSDRLRTGELFF. CDR3 sequence (DNA): TGTGCCAGCAGTCTTTCGGACAGGCTGAGAACCGGGGAGCTGTTTTTT. The chain combines TRBV28 with TRBJ2-2; 7 bases map to TRBD1. The V gene's germline CDR1 is MDHEN and CDR2 SYDVKM. CDR3 size: 16 residues. Unmatched junction bases numbered 11, after V lost 5 bases and J lost 5 bases.